The 6 T cell receptor beta chains below all came from one sample that was sequenced in a study of blood T cell repertoires in COVID-19. Measured with immunoSEQ multiplex PCR; TCRdb has only the in-frame clones, and not every one. This sample yields some 120,000 clones, of which 90% are seen a single time; around 3.7% belongs to the top ten. The sample taken for sequencing was peripheral blood. These receptors came from a man between 50 and 59 years old with active COVID-19.

The V call is TRBV5-1, the J call TRBJ2-2, with a tentative D call TRBD2 (6 bases). The CDR3 is 17 residues long. Germline CDR1 SGHRS, CDR2 YFSETQ. V lost 2 bases to trimming and J lost 2 bases, with 16 bases between them. The CDR3: CASSFSGGQLNTGELFF. CDR3 coding DNA: TGCGCCAGCAGCTTTAGCGGTGGTCAGCTTAACACCGGGGAGCTGTTTTTT.

The chain combines TRBV5-5 with TRBJ2-7, with TRBD1 matching over 8 bases. Trimming at V came to 3 bases and at J to 6 bases, leaving 8 bases not matched to a gene. The germline gives CDR1 SGHKS, CDR2 YYEKEE (reference sequence). This CDR3 spans 14 amino acids. For the CDR3, the DNA is TGTGCCAGCAGCTACCGACAGGGGCCCGGCGAGCAGTACTTC. Translation: CASSYRQGPGEQYF. Together with reference TRBV5-5 and TRBJ2-7, the CDR3 gives the full variable domain: DAGVTQSPTHLIKTRGQQVTLRCSPISGHKSVSWYQQVLGQGPQFIFQYYEKEERGRGNFPDRFSARQFPNYSSELNVNALLLGDSALYLCASSYRQGPGEQYFGPGTRLTVT.

The chain joins TRBV5-1 to TRBJ1-1; the D gene is possibly TRBD1 (6 bases). Germline assignment: CDR1 SGHRS and CDR2 YFSETQ. The ends were cut back, 2 bases at V and 1 base at J, with 12 bases in the middle. The CDR3 is 15 amino acids. For the CDR3, the DNA is TGCGCCAGCAGCTTACTGGGGGCTGGGAACACTGAAGCTTTCTTT. It codes for CASSLLGAGNTEAFF.

This rearrangement joins TRBV3-1 (or the pseudogene TRBV3-2) to TRBJ2-3, with unresolved D. The germline V gene encodes CDR1 LGHDT and CDR2 YNNKEL (reference sequence). Trimming cost V 11 bases and J 6 bases, with 12 bases left between them. The CDR3 runs to 11 residues. The CDR3 protein is CAVQVTDTQYF. The CDR3 DNA reads as TGTGCCGTTCAGGTCACGGATACGCAGTATTTT.

The rearrangement joins TRBV29-1 to TRBJ2-3, with 8 bases fitting TRBD2. There are 15 residues in the CDR3. CDR1 and CDR2 from the germline V gene are SQVTM and ANQGSEA. The junction had 6 bases not matched to a gene; V was cut back by 4 bases and J by 0 bases. CDR3 sequence reads: CSVVRLAGSTDTQYF. CDR3 in DNA: TGCAGCGTTGTCCGTCTAGCGGGTAGCACAGATACGCAGTATTTT.

The chain is built from TRBV7-9 and TRBJ1-2; 7 positions agree with TRBD1. Losses at the gene ends were 7 bases for V and 14 bases for J; bases not matched to a gene: 16. This CDR3 spans 13 amino acids. In germline, CDR1 is SEHNR, CDR2 FQNEAQ (reference sequence). The CDR3 coding sequence is TGTGCCAGCACTCTTGCGGGACAGACCACAGTGACCTTC. Translating gives CASTLAGQTTVTF.